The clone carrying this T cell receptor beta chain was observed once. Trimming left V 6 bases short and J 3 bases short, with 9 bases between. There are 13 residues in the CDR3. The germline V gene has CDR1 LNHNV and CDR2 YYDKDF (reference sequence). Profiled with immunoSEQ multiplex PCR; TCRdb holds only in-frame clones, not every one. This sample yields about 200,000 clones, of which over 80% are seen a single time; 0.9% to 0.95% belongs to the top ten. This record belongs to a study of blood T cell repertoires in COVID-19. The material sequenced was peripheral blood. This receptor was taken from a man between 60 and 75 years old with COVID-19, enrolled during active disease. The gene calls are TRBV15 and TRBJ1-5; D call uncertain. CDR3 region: CATRRVNNQPQHF. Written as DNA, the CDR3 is TGTGCCACCAGGAGGGTCAACAATCAGCCCCAGCATTTT.